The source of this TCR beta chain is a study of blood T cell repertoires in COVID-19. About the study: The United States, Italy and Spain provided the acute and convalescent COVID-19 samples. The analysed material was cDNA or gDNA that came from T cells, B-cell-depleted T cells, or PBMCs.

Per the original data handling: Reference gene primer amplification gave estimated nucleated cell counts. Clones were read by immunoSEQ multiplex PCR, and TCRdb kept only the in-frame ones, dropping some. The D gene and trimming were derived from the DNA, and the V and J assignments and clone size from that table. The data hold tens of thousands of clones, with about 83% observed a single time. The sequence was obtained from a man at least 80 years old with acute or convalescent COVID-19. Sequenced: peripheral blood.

The CDR3 reads CASSQDDRDPIRPLHF. CDR3 DNA sequence: TGTGCCAGCAGCCAAGACGACAGGGACCCCATCCGGCCCCTCCACTTT. This rearrangement joins TRBV3-1 (or the pseudogene TRBV3-2) to TRBJ1-6; 7 bases agree with TRBD1. CDR1 is LGHDT and CDR2 is YNNKEL in the germline V gene (reference sequence). CDR3 length: 16 amino acids. Germline trimming cut 0 bases from V and 13 bases from J; bases unmatched to any gene: 12.